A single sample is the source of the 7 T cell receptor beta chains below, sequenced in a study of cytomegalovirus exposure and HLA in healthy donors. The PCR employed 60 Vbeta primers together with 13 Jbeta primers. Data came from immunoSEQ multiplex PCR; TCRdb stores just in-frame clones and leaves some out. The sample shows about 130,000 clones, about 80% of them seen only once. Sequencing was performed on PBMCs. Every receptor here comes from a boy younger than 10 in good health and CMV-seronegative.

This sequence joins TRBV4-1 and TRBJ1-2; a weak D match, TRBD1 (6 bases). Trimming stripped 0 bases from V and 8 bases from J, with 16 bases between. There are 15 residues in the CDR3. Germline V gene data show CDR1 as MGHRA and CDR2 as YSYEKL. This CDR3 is CASSQEASKGGGYTF. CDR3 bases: TGCGCCAGCAGCCAAGAAGCTTCGAAAGGGGGAGGCTACACCTTC.

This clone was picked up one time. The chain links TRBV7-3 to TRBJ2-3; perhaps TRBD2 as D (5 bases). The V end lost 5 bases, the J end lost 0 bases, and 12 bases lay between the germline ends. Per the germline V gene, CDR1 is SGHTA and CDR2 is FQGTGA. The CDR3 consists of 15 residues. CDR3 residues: CASSQREGSTDTQYF. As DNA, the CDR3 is TGTGCCAGCAGCCAACGTGAGGGTAGCACAGATACGCAGTATTTT.

CDR3: CAWSDSSYEQYV. The CDR3 nucleotides are TGTGCCTGGAGTGACAGCTCCTACGAGCAGTACGTC. The chain carries TRBV30 and TRBJ2-7, with D uncertain. CDR1 is GTSNPN and CDR2 is SVGIG in the germline V gene (reference sequence). V lost 1 base to trimming and J lost 0 bases, with 4 bases between them. The CDR3 runs 12 residues.

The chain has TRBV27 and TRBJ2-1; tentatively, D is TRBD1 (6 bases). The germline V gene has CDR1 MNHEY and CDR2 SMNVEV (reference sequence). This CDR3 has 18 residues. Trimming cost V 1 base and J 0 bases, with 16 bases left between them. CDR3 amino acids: CASSLYLGQPSSYNEQFF. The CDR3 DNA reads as TGTGCCAGCAGTTTATACCTCGGACAGCCGAGCTCCTACAATGAGCAGTTCTTC.

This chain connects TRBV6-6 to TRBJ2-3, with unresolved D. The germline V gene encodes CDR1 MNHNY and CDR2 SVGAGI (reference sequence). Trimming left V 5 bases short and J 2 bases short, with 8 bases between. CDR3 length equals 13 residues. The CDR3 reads CASSGQHTDTQYF. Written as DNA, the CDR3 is TGTGCCAGCAGTGGGCAGCACACAGATACGCAGTATTTT.

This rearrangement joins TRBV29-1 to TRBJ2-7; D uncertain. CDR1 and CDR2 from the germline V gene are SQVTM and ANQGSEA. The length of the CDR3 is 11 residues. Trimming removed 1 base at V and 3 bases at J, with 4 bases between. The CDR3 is CSVEVNYEQYF. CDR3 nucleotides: TGCAGCGTTGAAGTAAACTACGAGCAGTACTTC.

CDR3 DNA sequence: TGTGCCATCAGTGAGGGACACCTGGCCAGCACAGATACGCAGTATTTT. Protein sequence: CAISEGHLASTDTQYF. The chain carries TRBV10-3 and TRBJ2-3; the D gene is possibly TRBD1 (5 bases). Trimming removed 2 bases at V and 0 bases at J, with 12 bases between. Germline V gene data show CDR1 as ENHRY and CDR2 as SYGVKD. CDR3 length: 16 amino acids.